In this sample, the clone carrying this T cell receptor beta chain turned up a few times. Enrollment of patients from Seattle took place during active infection, with longitudinal follow-up. Per the germline V gene, CDR1 is SGHTA and CDR2 is FQGTGA. This CDR3 region has 15 residues. Trimming cost V 1 base and J 5 bases; bases outside gene matches: 3. The data derive from a study of blood T cell repertoires in COVID-19. Study-level background: Nucleic acid was either cDNA or gDNA, and it came from T cells, B-cell-depleted T cells, or PBMCs.

The data were produced by immunoSEQ multiplex PCR, yet TCRdb's version contains in-frame clones alone and is incomplete. The sample consists of 240,000 or so clones, roughly 80% of them appearing once. The sequenced sample consisted of peripheral blood. The chain employs TRBV7-3 and TRBJ2-2; 8 nucleotides agree with TRBD1. The source of this sequence is a woman over 75 with COVID-19, enrolled during active disease. The CDR3: CASSLSRTGTGELFF. The CDR3 DNA follows: TGTGCCAGCAGCTTAAGTCGGACAGGGACCGGGGAGCTGTTTTTT. Full variable domain (outside the CDR3, taken from reference TRBV7-3 and TRBJ2-2): GAGVSQTPSNKVTEKGKYVELRCDPISGHTALYWYRQSLGQGPEFLIYFQGTGAADDSGLPNDRFFAVRPEGSVSTLKIQRTERGDSAVYLCASSLSRTGTGELFFGEGSRLTVL.